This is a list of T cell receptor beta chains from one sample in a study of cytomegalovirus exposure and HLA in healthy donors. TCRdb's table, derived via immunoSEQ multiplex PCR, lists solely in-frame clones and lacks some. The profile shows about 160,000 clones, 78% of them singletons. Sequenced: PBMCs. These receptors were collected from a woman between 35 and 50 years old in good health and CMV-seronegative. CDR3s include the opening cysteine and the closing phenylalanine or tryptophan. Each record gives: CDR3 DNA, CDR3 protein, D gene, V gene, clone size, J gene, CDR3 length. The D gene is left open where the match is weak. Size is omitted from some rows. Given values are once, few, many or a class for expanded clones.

DNA: TGTGCCAGCAGTAAGGGGAGGGATGAAAAACTGTTTTTT
CDR3: CASSKGRDEKLFF
D: NA
V: TRBV11-3
size: NA
J: TRBJ1-4
length: 13

DNA: TGCGCCAGCAGCTTGGATGTTTCTAGCGGGGAATCAGATACGCAGTATTTT
CDR3: CASSLDVSSGESDTQYF
D: TRBD2
V: TRBV5-1
size: NA
J: TRBJ2-3
length: 17

DNA: TGCGCCAGCAGCCAAGATCTATGGACTCTCGAGTGGAGTGGCTACACCTTC
CDR3: CASSQDLWTLEWSGYTF
D: NA
V: TRBV4-1
size: NA
J: TRBJ1-2
length: 17

DNA: TGCGCCAGCAGCCAACTAGCGGGCGGCACCGGGGAGCTGTTTTTT
CDR3: CASSQLAGGTGELFF
D: TRBD2
V: TRBV5-1
size: NA
J: TRBJ2-2
length: 15

DNA: TGTGCCAGCAGCTTAGCGGGGACAGGGGGCCGCAATGAGCAGTTCTTC
CDR3: CASSLAGTGGRNEQFF
D: TRBD1
V: TRBV7-2
size: NA
J: TRBJ2-1
length: 16

DNA: TGTGCCAGCAGTTACAAGGGACTTCACTTCGAGCAGTACTTC
CDR3: CASSYKGLHFEQYF
D: NA
V: TRBV6-5
size: NA
J: TRBJ2-7
length: 14

DNA: TGTGCCAGCACGTCTGGCCTAGCGGGGCTCAATGAGCAGTTCTTC
CDR3: CASTSGLAGLNEQFF
D: TRBD2
V: TRBV7-2
size: once
J: TRBJ2-1
length: 15

DNA: TGCGCCAGCACCATGGGACAGGGACATAATTCACCCCTCCACTTT
CDR3: CASTMGQGHNSPLHF
D: TRBD1
V: TRBV5-1
size: NA
J: TRBJ1-6
length: 15

DNA: TGCGCCAGCAGTGAAAGTGCGGGGGGACTCTACAATGAGCAGTTCTTC
CDR3: CASSESAGGLYNEQFF
D: TRBD2
V: TRBV10-1
size: NA
J: TRBJ2-1
length: 16

DNA: TGTGCCAGCAGGCTTACGGGATTCACTGAAGCTTTCTTT
CDR3: CASRLTGFTEAFF
D: NA
V: TRBV14
size: NA
J: TRBJ1-1
length: 13

DNA: TGTGCCAGTAGTACCATCGACAGCATTAACACTGAAGCTTTCTTT
CDR3: CASSTIDSINTEAFF
D: NA
V: TRBV19
size: NA
J: TRBJ1-1
length: 15

DNA: TGTGCCACCACAGGGCAGGGCAATGAGCAGTTCTTC
CDR3: CATTGQGNEQFF
D: NA
V: TRBV19
size: few
J: TRBJ2-1
length: 12

DNA: TGTGCCAGCAGTGAGAGGACAGGGAATAATTCACCCCTCCACTTT
CDR3: CASSERTGNNSPLHF
D: TRBD1
V: TRBV2
size: NA
J: TRBJ1-6
length: 15

DNA: TGTGCCAGCACGGCCGGCGGCTCCTACGAGCAGCACTTC
CDR3: CASTAGGSYEQHF
D: NA
V: TRBV5-6
size: NA
J: TRBJ2-7
length: 13

DNA: TGTGCCAGCAGTGACAAGTTAGCGGGGCGGCACGAGCAGTACTTC
CDR3: CASSDKLAGRHEQYF
D: TRBD2
V: TRBV2
size: NA
J: TRBJ2-7
length: 15